The next 21 T cell receptor beta chains were all read from a single sample in a study of blood T cell repertoires in COVID-19. The assay was immunoSEQ multiplex PCR, and TCRdb's table has in-frame clones only and misses some. This table has around 320,000 clones, approximately 90% appearing once. Source material: peripheral blood. Receptors originate from a woman aged 25-40 years who had recovered from COVID-19.

The chain combines TRBV5-4 with TRBJ1-5; D possibly corresponds to TRBD1 (5 bases). Trimming removed 5 bases at V and 7 bases at J, with 13 bases between. CDR3 length equals 13 residues. Per germline, CDR1 SGHNT and CDR2 YYREEE (reference sequence). In DNA form, the CDR3 reads TGTGCCAGCAGTTCCGGGGGGGAACAGCCCCAGCATTTT. It translates to CASSSGGEQPQHF.

The V gene is TRBV7-8, the J gene TRBJ1-5, with D unclear. From germline, CDR1 is SGHVS and CDR2 FQNEAQ. This CDR3 is 16 amino acids long. V lost 1 base and J lost 0, with 10 bases in between. The CDR3 reads CASSLEQRHSNQPQHF. CDR3 DNA sequence: TGTGCCAGCAGCTTAGAGCAGAGACATAGCAATCAGCCCCAGCATTTT.

This sequence joins TRBV11-3 and TRBJ2-1, with 11 nucleotides matching TRBD1. Germline V gene lookup returns CDR1 SGHNT and CDR2 YENEEA. The CDR3 extends over 16 amino acids. Unmatched junction bases numbered 9, after V lost 3 bases and J lost 8 bases. CDR3 in amino acids: CASSLVWTGGLDEQFF. CDR3 in DNA: TGTGCCAGCAGCTTGGTTTGGACAGGGGGCCTGGATGAGCAGTTCTTC.

The chain couples TRBV18 to TRBJ2-3; D is perhaps TRBD1 (5 bases). V dropped 2 bases and J dropped 3 bases, with 6 bases sitting between them. CDR1 is KGHSH and CDR2 is LQKENI in the germline V gene. This CDR3 comprises 13 residues. The CDR3 protein is CASSPGATDTQYF. DNA for the CDR3: TGTGCCAGCTCACCAGGGGCAACAGATACGCAGTATTTT.

J is TRBJ1-2 and V is TRBV6-4; 11 positions match TRBD1. V trimming: 5 bases; J trimming: 4 bases; junction bases outside the gene matches: 9. CDR1 is MRHNA, CDR2 SNTAGT, per germline. CDR3 length equals 16 residues. This chain's CDR3 is CASSPLPGQGVYGYTF. CDR3 nucleotides: TGTGCCAGCAGTCCCCTCCCGGGACAGGGGGTCTATGGCTACACCTTC.

The V gene is TRBV16, the J gene TRBJ1-6; 12 bases agree with TRBD1. The CDR3 extends over 16 amino acids. The V gene end was trimmed by 0 bases and the J gene end by 9 bases; junction bases not matched to a gene: 3. Germline V CDR1 and CDR2: KGHSY, FQNENV. The CDR3 nucleotides read TGTGCCAGCAGCCAATCCGGGACAGGGGGCTTTTCACCCCTCCACTTT. Translating it yields CASSQSGTGGFSPLHF.

The chain has TRBV18 and TRBJ2-1; 8 bases are a match to TRBD2. The germline gives CDR1 KGHSH, CDR2 LQKENI. V was clipped by 2 bases and J by 3 bases; unmatched bases: 3. CDR3 length: 15 amino acids. CDR3 bases: TGTGCCAGCTCACCAGAGCGGGGGTACTACAATGAGCAGTTCTTC. Its protein is CASSPERGYYNEQFF.

The V call is TRBV25-1, the J call TRBJ2-2; TRBD2 matches at 11 bases. From germline, CDR1 is MGHDK and CDR2 SYGVNS. The ends lost 8 bases at V and 6 bases at J; junction bases unmatched: 5. The CDR3 has 14 residues. CDR3 in amino acids: CASEDSGGAGELFF. CDR3 sequence (DNA): TGTGCCAGCGAGGATAGCGGGGGGGCCGGGGAGCTGTTTTTT.

This chain joins TRBV11-1 and TRBJ1-1, with 10 bases fitting TRBD1. The CDR3 totals 16 residues. Trimming cost V 5 bases and J 0 bases; bases outside gene matches: 6. In germline, CDR1 is SGHAT, CDR2 FQDESV (reference sequence). The CDR3 loop reads CASSPRTGGMNTEAFF. In nucleotides, the CDR3 is TGTGCCAGCAGCCCGCGGACAGGGGGGATGAACACTGAAGCTTTCTTT.

The rearrangement uses TRBV18 and TRBJ2-6, with D tentatively TRBD1 (5 bases). This CDR3 is 18 amino acids long. V lost 3 bases and J 0 bases, leaving 15 bases between the germline ends. Germline V CDR1 and CDR2: KGHSH, LQKENI. CDR3 sequence (DNA): TGTGCCAGCTCACCCCCATCAGGGATAAGCTCTGGGGCCAACGTCCTGACTTTC. Amino acids: CASSPPSGISSGANVLTF.

The chain couples TRBV4-2 to TRBJ2-1, with 15 bases that match TRBD2. The CDR3 length is 19 residues. Germline lookup yields CDR1 LGHNA and CDR2 YNFKEQ. Trimming took 2 bases from V and 9 from J; bases not matched to a gene: 14. The DNA of the CDR3 is TGTGCCAGCAGCCAAATTGGGACTAGCGGGGGGTTCGTTGCCGCTGAGCAGTTCTTC. Its protein is CASSQIGTSGGFVAAEQFF.

The chain carries TRBV3-1 (or the pseudogene TRBV3-2) and TRBJ2-2; 7 bases are shared with TRBD2. CDR3 size: 16 residues. Trimming removed 5 bases from V and 5 bases from J; junction bases left unmatched: 11. CDR1 and CDR2 (germline): LGHDT, YNNKEL (reference sequence). CDR3 in DNA: TGTGCCAGCAGCACCCTCGCGACTAGCCGGACCGGGGAGCTGTTTTTT. As protein: CASSTLATSRTGELFF.

V gene TRBV5-1 combines with J gene TRBJ1-4, with unresolved D. CDR3 length: 16 residues. V shed 0 bases and J shed 2 bases, with 11 bases lying between them. CDR1 is SGHRS, CDR2 YFSETQ, per germline. The CDR3, as DNA: TGCGCCAGCAGCTTGGTTGGGGAGACGACTAATGAAAAACTGTTTTTT. It translates to CASSLVGETTNEKLFF.

Only a few counts were recorded for this clone. The J gene is TRBJ1-5, the V gene TRBV2; 10 bases agree with TRBD1. The CDR3 spans 15 residues. Germline CDR1 reads SNHLY; CDR2 reads FYNNEI. V dropped 6 bases and J dropped 2; count of bases not matched to a gene: 4. The CDR3 loop is CASSGTGEGNQPQHF. The CDR3 region has the DNA TGTGCCAGCAGCGGGACAGGGGAGGGCAATCAGCCCCAGCATTTT.

CDR3 sequence: CATSKRDPGRDGYTF. DNA for the CDR3: TGTGCCACCAGCAAGAGGGATCCGGGGAGGGACGGCTACACCTTC. The chain couples TRBV15 to TRBJ1-2; possible D gene TRBD1, 5 bases. The V gene lost 4 bases and the J gene lost 8 bases, with 20 bases spanning the gap. CDR3 length: 15 amino acids. CDR1 and CDR2 from the germline V gene are LNHNV and YYDKDF (reference sequence).

This chain connects TRBV5-6 to TRBJ1-1; D perhaps matches TRBD1 (6 bases). Germline values: CDR1 SGHDT, CDR2 YYEEEE. The CDR3 is made up of 13 amino acids. The V end lost 4 bases, the J end lost 4 bases, and 11 bases lay between the germline ends. In DNA, the CDR3 is TGTGCCAGCAGCCCGCAGGGGATCACTGAAGCTTTCTTT. Its protein is CASSPQGITEAFF.

This clone was recorded a few times. The CDR3 coding sequence is TGTGCCACCAGTGATCCCGGGACAGGGGACACCGGGGAGCTGTTTTTT. Translation: CATSDPGTGDTGELFF. The chain carries TRBV24-1 and TRBJ2-2, with 10 bases identical to TRBD1. Trimming at V came to 3 bases and at J to 3 bases, leaving 3 bases not matched to a gene. The CDR3 consists of 16 residues. Per the germline V gene, CDR1 is KGHDR and CDR2 is SFDVKD.

The V call is TRBV28, the J call TRBJ2-7; a possible D gene is TRBD1 (5 bases). There are 17 residues in the CDR3. V was pared by 4 bases and J by 5 bases, with 24 bases between. Germline V gene lookup returns CDR1 MDHEN and CDR2 SYDVKM. In DNA, the CDR3 is TGTGCCAGCAGTTCGGCGTTTTCGGACAAGATACCTGACGAGCAGTACTTC. Translation: CASSSAFSDKIPDEQYF.

The chain uses TRBV7-6 and TRBJ1-6, with a tentative D call TRBD1 (5 bases). V was cut by 1 base and J by 6 bases, with 13 bases left in between. The germline gives CDR1 SGHVS, CDR2 FNYEAQ. The CDR3 length is 16 residues. The CDR3, as DNA: TGTGCCAGCAGCTTAGAGGTAGAGACAGCTAATTCACCCCTCCACTTT. This codes for CASSLEVETANSPLHF.

The chain couples TRBV30 to TRBJ1-4; 11 bases match TRBD1. J lost 6 bases, V lost 2 bases, and 2 bases had no gene match. Germline-derived CDR1 and CDR2 are GTSNPN and SVGIG (reference sequence). This CDR3 has 14 residues. CDR3 region: CAWSQGQGDEKLFF. The CDR3 DNA is TGTGCCTGGAGTCAGGGACAGGGGGATGAAAAACTGTTTTTT.

The V gene is TRBV30, the J gene TRBJ1-6, with 8 positions matching TRBD1. The CDR3 is 14 residues long. V dropped 8 bases and J dropped 0; count of bases not matched to a gene: 3. The V gene's germline CDR1 is GTSNPN and CDR2 SVGIG (reference sequence). The CDR3 DNA reads TGTGCCCGGACAGGGAACTCCTATAATTCACCCCTCCACTTT. Amino acid sequence: CARTGNSYNSPLHF.